The clone carrying this T cell receptor beta chain was detected only once. Samples underwent the assay at deep level. Measured with immunoSEQ multiplex PCR; TCRdb has only the in-frame clones, and not every one. Here the sample spans approximately 2.5 million clones, 80% to 95% being singletons. The CDR3 covers 14 residues. CDR1 is SGHRS, CDR2 YFSETQ, per germline. V gave up 0 bases and J gave up 5 bases, with 8 bases separating them. The source of the sample is a study of shared clonotypes between healthy human individuals. Study donors comprised healthy, HIV-negative adults devoid of recent acute infection or vaccination. There were only Caucasian adults among the donors, and all lived in Nashville, Tennessee.

The chain has TRBV5-1 and TRBJ1-4; D ambiguous. This TCR derives from a man between 18 and 35 years old in good health. Some clones in this sample may be carry-over from other donors' samples. Sequenced material: naive CD4+ T cells from PBMCs. As to subset: CD45RA+ positively selected. DNA for the CDR3: TGCGCCAGCAGCTTGGCTCCAGACAATGAAAAACTGTTTTTT. Translated: CASSLAPDNEKLFF.